The 2 T cell receptor beta chains given below trace back to one sample, sequenced in a study of T-cell memory formation after mild COVID-19. TCRdb reprocessed the 5' RACE reads via MiXCR and lists one record per CDR3 protein. The data contain under 450,000 distinct CDR3 sequences, under 25% of them singletons. The sample consisted of PBMCs or a T cell subset sorted from them (not recorded which). These receptors all stem from a man aged 18 to 30 who had mild COVID-19 (a few samples of this study predate the infection). Cell type and time point are not known.

This clonotype was counted a few times. This rearrangement joins TRBV27 to TRBJ2-5; D gene uncertain. This CDR3 has 13 residues. V was clipped by 2 bases and J by 7 bases, with 11 bases between them. Germline V gives CDR1 MNHEY, CDR2 SMNVEV (reference sequence). The DNA of the CDR3 is TGTGCCAGCAGTTTACCACCCCTTCGGACCCAGTACTTC. Translation: CASSLPPLRTQYF.

This clonotype came up many times. The chain carries TRBV6-1 and TRBJ1-3, with a possible D match to TRBD1 (5 bases). Germline-derived CDR1 and CDR2 are MNHNS and SASEGT. V was pared by 2 bases and J by 3 bases, with 5 bases between. The CDR3 is 13 amino acids. The CDR3 DNA reads TGTGCCAGCAGTGAACAGGGTGGAAACACCATATATTTT. This translates into CASSEQGGNTIYF.